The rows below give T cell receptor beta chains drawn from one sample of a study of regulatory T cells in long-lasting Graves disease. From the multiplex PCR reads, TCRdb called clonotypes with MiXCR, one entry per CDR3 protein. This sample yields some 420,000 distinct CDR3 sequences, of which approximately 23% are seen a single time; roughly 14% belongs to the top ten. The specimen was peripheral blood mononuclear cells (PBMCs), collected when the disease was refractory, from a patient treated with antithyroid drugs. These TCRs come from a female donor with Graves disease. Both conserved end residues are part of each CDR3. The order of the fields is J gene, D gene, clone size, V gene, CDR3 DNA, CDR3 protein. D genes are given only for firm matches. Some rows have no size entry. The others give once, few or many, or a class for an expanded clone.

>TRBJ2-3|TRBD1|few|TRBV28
TGTGCCAGCAGTACCCGGGACAGGGCAGATACGCAGTATTTT
CASSTRDRADTQYF
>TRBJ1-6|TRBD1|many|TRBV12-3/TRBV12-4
TGTGCCAGCACCGCCGGGACAGGGGGTTATTCACCCCTCCACTTT
CASTAGTGGYSPLHF
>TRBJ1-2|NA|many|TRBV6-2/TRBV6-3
TGTGCCAGCAGCTACAGACACTATGGCTACACCTTC
CASSYRHYGYTF
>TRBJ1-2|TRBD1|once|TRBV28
TGTGCCAGCAGTTTAGAAGGGACAGCAGAGAACTATGGCTACACCTTC
CASSLEGTAENYGYTF
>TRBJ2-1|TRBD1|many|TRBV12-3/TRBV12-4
TGTGCCAGCAGTTTATCGGACAGGGACAATGAGCAGTTCTTC
CASSLSDRDNEQFF
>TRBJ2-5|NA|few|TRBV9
TGTGCCAGCAGCGGAGGTAGCGGACAAGAGACCCAGTACTTC
CASSGGSGQETQYF
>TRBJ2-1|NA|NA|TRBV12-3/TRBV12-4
TGTGCCAGCACCCTGGGGGGACTCTACAATGAGCAGTTCTTC
CASTLGGLYNEQFF
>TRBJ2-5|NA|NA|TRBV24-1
TGTGCCACCAGTGATTGGGGGCGGTACCAAGAGACCCAGTACTTC
CATSDWGRYQETQYF
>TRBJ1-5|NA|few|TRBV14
TGTGCCAGCCCTGCGAAAAGCGCAGGAAATCAGCCCCAGCATTTT
CASPAKSAGNQPQHF
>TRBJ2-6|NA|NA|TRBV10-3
TGTGCCATCAGTGAGTCCTATATCTCTGGGGCCAACGTCCTGACTTTC
CAISESYISGANVLTF
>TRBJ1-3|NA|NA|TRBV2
TGTGCCAGCAGTGGCATCAGGACTGGAAACACCATATATTTT
CASSGIRTGNTIYF
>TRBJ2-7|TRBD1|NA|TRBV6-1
TGTGCCAGCAGTCCCGGGACAGGTGGGACCGAGCAGTACTTC
CASSPGTGGTEQYF
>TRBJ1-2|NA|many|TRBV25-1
TGTGCCAGCAGTCAGACCGGTACGAGCTATGGCTACACCTTC
CASSQTGTSYGYTF
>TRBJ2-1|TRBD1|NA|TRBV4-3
TGCGCCAGCAGCCAAGATCAGGGACAGCAGGAGCAGTTCTTC
CASSQDQGQQEQFF
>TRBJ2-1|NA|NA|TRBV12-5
TGTGCTAGTGGTGACGGGAGTGCGCCCTACAATGAGCAGTTCTTC
CASGDGSAPYNEQFF
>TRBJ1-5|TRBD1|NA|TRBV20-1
TGCAGTGCTGTTACAGGGGGGAATCAGCCCCAGCATTTT
CSAVTGGNQPQHF
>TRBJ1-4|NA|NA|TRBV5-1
TGCGCCAGCAGCCTGGACAGCCGGACTGAAAAACTGTTTTTT
CASSLDSRTEKLFF
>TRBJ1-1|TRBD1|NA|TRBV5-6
TGTGCCAGCAGTACCGGGACAGGGAACCCTGAAGCTTTCTTT
CASSTGTGNPEAFF
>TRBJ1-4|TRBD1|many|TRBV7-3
TGTGCCAGCAGCGAACAGGGGGAAAAACTGTTTTTT
CASSEQGEKLFF
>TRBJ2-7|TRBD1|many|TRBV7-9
TGTGCCAGCAGCAAACCGGGACAGGGCGGCGAGCAGTACTTC
CASSKPGQGGEQYF
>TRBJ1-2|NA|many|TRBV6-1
TGTGCCAGCAGTAATGGACAGCTCTATGGCTACACCTTC
CASSNGQLYGYTF
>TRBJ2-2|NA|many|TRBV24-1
TGTGCCACCAGTGGCTCGAACACCGGGGAGCTGTTTTTT
CATSGSNTGELFF
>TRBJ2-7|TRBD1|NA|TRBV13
TGTGCCAGCAGCTTAGGGGACCGGGACAGGGGGTACTTC
CASSLGDRDRGYF
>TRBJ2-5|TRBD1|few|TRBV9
TGTGCCAGCAGCATTAGCGGGACAGGGGGGGAGACCCAGTACTTC
CASSISGTGGETQYF
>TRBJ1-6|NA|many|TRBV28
TGTGCCAGCAGTTTAGGGCCCCCGACGGGGAATTCACCCCTCCACTTT
CASSLGPPTGNSPLHF
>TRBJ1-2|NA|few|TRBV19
TGTGCCAGTAGTATATTGGCCGTCCCCTATGGCTACACCTTC
CASSILAVPYGYTF
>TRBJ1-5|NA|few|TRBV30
TGTGCCTGGGCCCGGGACGCGGGACAGCCCCAGCATTTT
CAWARDAGQPQHF
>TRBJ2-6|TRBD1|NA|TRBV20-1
TGCAGTGCTAGAAGGGGACAGGCGAACTATGGGGCCAACGTCCTGACTTTC
CSARRGQANYGANVLTF
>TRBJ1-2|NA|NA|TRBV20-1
TGCACCCAGTGGGGGGAGCGGTATGGCTACACCTTC
CTQWGERYGYTF
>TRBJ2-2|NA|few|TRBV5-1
TGCGCCAGCAGCGGGGGCGCGAACACCGGGGAGCTGTTTTTT
CASSGGANTGELFF
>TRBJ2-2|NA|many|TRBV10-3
TGTGCTCTCAGAGGGGTCACCGGGGAGCTGTTTTTT
CALRGVTGELFF
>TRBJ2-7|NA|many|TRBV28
TGTGCCAGCAGTTTATTCTGGGGGGGCGTAAGGTACGAGCAGTACTTC
CASSLFWGGVRYEQYF
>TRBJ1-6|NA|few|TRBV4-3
TGCGCCAGCAGCCAGGTCAACAGGGATAATTCACCCCTCCACTTT
CASSQVNRDNSPLHF
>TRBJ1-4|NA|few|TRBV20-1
TGCAGTGCTCCTGACCCTGGGGTTGAAAAACTGTTTTTT
CSAPDPGVEKLFF
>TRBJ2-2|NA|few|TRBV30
TGTGCCTGGTCCCTGGTTACCACCGGGGAGCTGTTTTTT
CAWSLVTTGELFF
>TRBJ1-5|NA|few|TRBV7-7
TGTGCTAGCAGCTTAAGTTACAGATATTGGCGCAATCAGCCCCAGCATTTT
CASSLSYRYWRNQPQHF
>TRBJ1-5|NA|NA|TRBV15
TGTGCCACCAGCGAGGAACAGGGAATTGGTCAGCCCCAGCATTTT
CATSEEQGIGQPQHF
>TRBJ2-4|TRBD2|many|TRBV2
TGTGCCAGCAGCGTAACAGCGGGGGGCCAGGGCATTCAGTACTTC
CASSVTAGGQGIQYF
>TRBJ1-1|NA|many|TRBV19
TGTGCCAGTAGTATCTCTCCAGGATTGAGGGGCACTGAAGCTTTCTTT
CASSISPGLRGTEAFF
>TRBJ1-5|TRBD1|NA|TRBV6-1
TGTGCCAGCAGTAAACCGACAGGGGGGGGGCAGCCCCAGCATTTT
CASSKPTGGGQPQHF
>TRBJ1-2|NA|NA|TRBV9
TGTGCCAGCAGCACGACGTTAGCTAACTATGGCTACACCTTC
CASSTTLANYGYTF
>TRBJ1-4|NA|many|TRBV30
TGTGCCTGGAGTGAACACCAGAATGAAAAACTGTTTTTT
CAWSEHQNEKLFF
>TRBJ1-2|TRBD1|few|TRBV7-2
TGTGCCAGCAGCTTAGGTACCAGGGGGCGCGGTGGCTACACCTTC
CASSLGTRGRGGYTF
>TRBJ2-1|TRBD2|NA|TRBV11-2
TGTGCCAGCAGTCGGGTAGCGGGTACCTACAATGAGCAGTTCTTC
CASSRVAGTYNEQFF
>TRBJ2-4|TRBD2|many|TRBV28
TGTGCCAGCAGTCCCCTAGCGGGGGGGCGGAAAAACATTCAGTACTTC
CASSPLAGGRKNIQYF
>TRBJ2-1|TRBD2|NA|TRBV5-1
TGCGCCAGCAGCGCGAAGAATAGCGGGGGGGAGAGGAATGAGCAGTTCTTC
CASSAKNSGGERNEQFF
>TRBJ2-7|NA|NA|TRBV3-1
TGTGCCAGCAGCCAAGGTCCAACATCCTACGAGCAGTACTTC
CASSQGPTSYEQYF
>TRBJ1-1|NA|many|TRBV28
TGTGCCAGCAGCCCTGGGGCGGCGGCGACTGAAGCTTTCTTT
CASSPGAAATEAFF
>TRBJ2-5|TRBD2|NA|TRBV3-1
TGTGCCACCAGCCCACTAGCGGGACTAGGAGAGACCCAGTACTTC
CATSPLAGLGETQYF
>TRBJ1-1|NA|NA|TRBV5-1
TGCGCCAGCAGCTTGGCCCCGGGGACGAACACTGAAGCTTTCTTT
CASSLAPGTNTEAFF